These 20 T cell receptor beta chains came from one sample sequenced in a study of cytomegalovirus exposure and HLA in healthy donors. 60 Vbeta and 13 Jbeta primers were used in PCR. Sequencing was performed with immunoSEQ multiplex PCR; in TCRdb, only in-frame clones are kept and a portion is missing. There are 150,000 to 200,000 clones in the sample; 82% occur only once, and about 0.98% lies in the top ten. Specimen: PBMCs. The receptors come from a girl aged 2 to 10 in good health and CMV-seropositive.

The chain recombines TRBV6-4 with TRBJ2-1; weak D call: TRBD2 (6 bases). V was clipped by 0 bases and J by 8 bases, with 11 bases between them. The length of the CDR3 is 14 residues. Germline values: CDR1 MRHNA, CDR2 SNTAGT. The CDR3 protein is CASSDSKGGDEQFF. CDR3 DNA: TGTGCCAGCAGTGACTCGAAGGGAGGCGATGAGCAGTTCTTC.

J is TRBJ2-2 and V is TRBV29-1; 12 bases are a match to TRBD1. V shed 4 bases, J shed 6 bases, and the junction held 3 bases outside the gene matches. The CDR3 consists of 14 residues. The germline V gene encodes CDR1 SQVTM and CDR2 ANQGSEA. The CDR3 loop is CSVGDRGRAGELFF. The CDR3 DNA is TGCAGCGTTGGGGACAGGGGGCGAGCCGGGGAGCTGTTTTTT.

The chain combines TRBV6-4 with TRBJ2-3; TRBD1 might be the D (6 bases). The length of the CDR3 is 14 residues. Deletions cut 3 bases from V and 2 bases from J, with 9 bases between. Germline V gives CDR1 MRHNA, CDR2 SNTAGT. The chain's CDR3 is CASSEQGDTDTQYF. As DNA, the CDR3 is TGTGCCAGCAGTGAACAGGGAGACACAGATACGCAGTATTTT.

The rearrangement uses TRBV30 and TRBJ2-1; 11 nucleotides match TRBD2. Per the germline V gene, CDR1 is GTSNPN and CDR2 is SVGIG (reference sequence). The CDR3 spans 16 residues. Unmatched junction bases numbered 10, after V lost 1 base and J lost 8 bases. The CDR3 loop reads CAWSDRLAGRRYEQFF. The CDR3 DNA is TGTGCCTGGAGTGATCGACTAGCGGGGCGGAGGTATGAGCAGTTCTTC.

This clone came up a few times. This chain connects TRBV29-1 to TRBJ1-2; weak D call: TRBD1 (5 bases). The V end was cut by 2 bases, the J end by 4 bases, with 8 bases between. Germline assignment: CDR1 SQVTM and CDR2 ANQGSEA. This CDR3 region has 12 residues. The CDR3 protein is CSVEPGGYGYTF. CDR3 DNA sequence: TGCAGCGTTGAACCGGGGGGCTATGGCTACACCTTC.

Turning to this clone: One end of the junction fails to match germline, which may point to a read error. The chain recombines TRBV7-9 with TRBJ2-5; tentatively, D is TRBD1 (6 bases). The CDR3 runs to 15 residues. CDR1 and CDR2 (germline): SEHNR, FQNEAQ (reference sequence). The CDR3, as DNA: TGTTCCAGCAGCCCAAACCGGGACAAGCAAGAGACCCAGTACTTC. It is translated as CSSSPNRDKQETQYF.

The CDR3 loop reads CASGGGRETGELFF. The CDR3 DNA is TGTGCCAGCGGTGGCGGGAGGGAAACCGGGGAGCTGTTTTTT. J is TRBJ2-2 and V is TRBV6-1; 9 nucleotides line up with TRBD2. The CDR3 sequence is 14 residues long. The ends lost 8 bases at V and 5 bases at J; junction bases unmatched: 6. Germline-derived CDR1 and CDR2 are MNHNS and SASEGT.

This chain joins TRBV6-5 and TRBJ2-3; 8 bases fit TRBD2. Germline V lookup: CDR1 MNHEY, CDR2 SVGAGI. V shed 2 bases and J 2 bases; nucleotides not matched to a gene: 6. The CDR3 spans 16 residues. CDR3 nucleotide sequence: TGTGCCAGCAGTTACGGGGCGGGAGGCCTCACAGATACGCAGTATTTT. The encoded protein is CASSYGAGGLTDTQYF.

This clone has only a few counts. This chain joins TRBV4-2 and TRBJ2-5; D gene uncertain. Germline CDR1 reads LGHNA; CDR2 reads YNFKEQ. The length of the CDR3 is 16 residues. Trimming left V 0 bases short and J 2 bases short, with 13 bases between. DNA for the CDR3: TGTGCCAGCAGCCAAGAACAGAGTGCAATACAAGAGACCCAGTACTTC. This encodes CASSQEQSAIQETQYF.

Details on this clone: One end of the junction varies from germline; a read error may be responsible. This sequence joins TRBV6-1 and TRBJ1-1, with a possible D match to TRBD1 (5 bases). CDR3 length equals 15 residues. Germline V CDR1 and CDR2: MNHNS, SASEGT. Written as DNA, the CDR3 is TGTGCCAGCAGTGAATATGGGGCGATGAACACTGGAGCTTTCTTT. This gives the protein CASSEYGAMNTGAFF.

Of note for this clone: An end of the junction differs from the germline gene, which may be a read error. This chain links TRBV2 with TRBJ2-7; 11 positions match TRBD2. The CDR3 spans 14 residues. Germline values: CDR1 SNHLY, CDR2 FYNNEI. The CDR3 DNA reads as TGTGCCGGCAGGGTACTAGCGGGAGCCTACGAGCAGTACTTC. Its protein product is CAGRVLAGAYEQYF.

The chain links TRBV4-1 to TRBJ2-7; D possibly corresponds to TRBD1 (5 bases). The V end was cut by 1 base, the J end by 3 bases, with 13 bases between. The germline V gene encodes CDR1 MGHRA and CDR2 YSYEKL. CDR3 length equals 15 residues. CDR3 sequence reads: CASSQAGMSVYEQYF. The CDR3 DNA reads TGCGCCAGCAGCCAAGCAGGGATGTCAGTCTACGAGCAGTACTTC.

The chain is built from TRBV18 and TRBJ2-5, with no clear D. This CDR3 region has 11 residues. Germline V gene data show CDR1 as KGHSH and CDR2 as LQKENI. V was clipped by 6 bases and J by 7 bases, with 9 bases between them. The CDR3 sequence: CASSSPGTQYF. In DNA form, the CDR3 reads TGTGCCAGCTCGTCACCGGGGACCCAGTACTTC.

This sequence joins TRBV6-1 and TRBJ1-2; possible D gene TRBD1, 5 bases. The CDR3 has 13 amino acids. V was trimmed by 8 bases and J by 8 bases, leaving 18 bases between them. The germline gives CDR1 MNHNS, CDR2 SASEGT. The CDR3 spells CASGDQGLVGYTF. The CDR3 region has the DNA TGTGCCAGCGGGGATCAGGGTTTGGTCGGCTACACCTTC.

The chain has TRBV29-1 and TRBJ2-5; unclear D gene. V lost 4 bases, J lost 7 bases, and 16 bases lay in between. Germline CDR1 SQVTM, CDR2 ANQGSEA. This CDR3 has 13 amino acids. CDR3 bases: TGCAGCGTTGGACTTGGAAGCCTAGGGACCCAGTACTTC. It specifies CSVGLGSLGTQYF.

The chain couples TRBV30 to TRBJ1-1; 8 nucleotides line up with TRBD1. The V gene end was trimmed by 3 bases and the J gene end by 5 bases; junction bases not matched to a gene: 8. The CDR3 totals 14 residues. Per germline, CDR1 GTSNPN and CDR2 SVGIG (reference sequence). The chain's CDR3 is CAWRAETGGTEAFF. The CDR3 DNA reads TGTGCCTGGAGAGCCGAAACAGGGGGGACTGAAGCTTTCTTT. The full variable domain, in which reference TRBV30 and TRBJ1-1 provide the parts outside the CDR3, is SQTIHQWPATLVQPVGSPLSLECTVEGTSNPNLYWYRQAAGRGLQLLFYSVGIGQISSEVPQNLSASRPQDRQFILSSKKLLLSDSGFYLCAWRAETGGTEAFFGQGTRLTVV.

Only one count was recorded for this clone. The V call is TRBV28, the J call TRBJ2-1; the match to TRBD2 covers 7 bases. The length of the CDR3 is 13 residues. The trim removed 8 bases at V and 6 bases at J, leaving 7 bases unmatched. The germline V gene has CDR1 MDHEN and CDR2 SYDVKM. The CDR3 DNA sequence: TGTGCCAGCTCCGTCGGGGGGTCCAATGAGCAGTTCTTC. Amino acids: CASSVGGSNEQFF.

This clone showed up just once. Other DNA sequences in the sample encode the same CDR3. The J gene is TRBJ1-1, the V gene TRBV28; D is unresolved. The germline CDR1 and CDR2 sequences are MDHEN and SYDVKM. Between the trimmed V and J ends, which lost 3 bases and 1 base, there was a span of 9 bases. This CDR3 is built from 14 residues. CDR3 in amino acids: CASSLGSGNTEAFF. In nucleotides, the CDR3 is TGTGCCAGCAGTTTGGGGAGCGGGAACACTGAAGCTTTCTTT.

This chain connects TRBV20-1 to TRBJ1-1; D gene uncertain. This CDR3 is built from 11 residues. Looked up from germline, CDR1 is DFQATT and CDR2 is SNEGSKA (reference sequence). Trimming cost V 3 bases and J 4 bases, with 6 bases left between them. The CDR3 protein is CSAREFTEAFF. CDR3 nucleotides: TGCAGTGCTAGGGAGTTCACTGAAGCTTTCTTT.

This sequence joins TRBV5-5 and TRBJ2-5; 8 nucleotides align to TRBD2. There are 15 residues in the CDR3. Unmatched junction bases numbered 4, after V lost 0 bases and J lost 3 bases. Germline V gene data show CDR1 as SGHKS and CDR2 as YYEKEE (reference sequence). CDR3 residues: CASSLVLLAEETQYF. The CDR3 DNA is TGTGCCAGCAGCTTGGTGTTACTAGCGGAAGAGACCCAGTACTTC.